The entry below describes one T cell receptor beta chain. Its antigen is currently unknown. The data are from a study of CD8 T cells in Susac syndrome. Study at large: Six sequenced Susac syndrome patients had clinically active disease, while under ten were in remission.

Study-level results: The CD4+ T cell repertoires from Susac syndrome exhibited no clonal expansion.

Random hexamers primed reverse transcription of roughly 0.5 to 1 ug RNA. Amplification of TCR beta CDR3 across 54 Vbeta and 13 Jbeta was performed with immunoSEQ multiplex PCR. Each CDR3 protein is one row after TCRdb ran MiXCR on the immunoSEQ multiplex PCR reads. The profile shows 170,000 or so distinct CDR3 sequences, just under 95% of them singletons. There are 15 residues in the CDR3. The germline CDR1 and CDR2 sequences are SGHNT and YYREEE (reference sequence). Trimming stripped 0 bases from V and 1 base from J, with 10 bases between. The chain combines TRBV5-4 with TRBJ1-1; possible D gene TRBD1, 5 bases. The clonotype comes from a human donor with Susac syndrome. Sequenced: CD4+ T cells from PBMCs. The CDR3 region is CASSLGRGTNTEAFF. The CDR3 DNA reads as TGTGCCAGCAGCTTGGGCCGGGGGACGAACACTGAAGCTTTCTTT.